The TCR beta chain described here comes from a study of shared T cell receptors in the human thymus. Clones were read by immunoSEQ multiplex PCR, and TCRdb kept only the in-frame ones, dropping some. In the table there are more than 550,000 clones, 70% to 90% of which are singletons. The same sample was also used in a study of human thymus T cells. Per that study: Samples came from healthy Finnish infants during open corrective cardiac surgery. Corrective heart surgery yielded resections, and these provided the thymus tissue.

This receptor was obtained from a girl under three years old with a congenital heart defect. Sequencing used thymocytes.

CDR3 loop: CASTMGTSNGLAKNIQYF. The DNA for the CDR3 is TGTGCCAGCACCATGGGGACTAGCAACGGCTTAGCCAAAAACATTCAGTACTTC. This rearrangement joins TRBV2 to TRBJ2-4; 9 bases map to TRBD2. CDR3 length: 18 residues. The trim removed 7 bases at V and 0 bases at J, leaving 13 bases unmatched. CDR1 and CDR2 (germline): SNHLY, FYNNEI. Full variable domain (outside the CDR3, taken from reference TRBV2 and TRBJ2-4): EPEVTQTPSHQVTQMGQEVILRCVPISNHLYFYWYRQILGQKVEFLVSFYNNEISEKSEIFDDQFSVERPDGSNFTLKIRSTKLEDSAMYFCASTMGTSNGLAKNIQYFGAGTRLSVL.